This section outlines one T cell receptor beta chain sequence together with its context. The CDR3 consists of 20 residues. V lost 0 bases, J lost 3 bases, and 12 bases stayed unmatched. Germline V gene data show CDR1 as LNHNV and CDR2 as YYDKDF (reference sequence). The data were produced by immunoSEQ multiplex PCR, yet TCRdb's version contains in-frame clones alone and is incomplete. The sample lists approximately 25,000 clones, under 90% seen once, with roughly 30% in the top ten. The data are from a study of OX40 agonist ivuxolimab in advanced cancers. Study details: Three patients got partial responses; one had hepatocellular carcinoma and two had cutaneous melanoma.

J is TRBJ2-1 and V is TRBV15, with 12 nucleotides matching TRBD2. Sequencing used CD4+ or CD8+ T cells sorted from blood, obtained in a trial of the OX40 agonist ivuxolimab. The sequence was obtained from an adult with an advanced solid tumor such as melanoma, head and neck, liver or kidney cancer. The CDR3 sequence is CATSRDDSTSGSTVYNEQFF. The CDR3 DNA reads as TGTGCCACCAGCAGAGACGACTCGACTAGCGGGAGTACCGTCTACAATGAGCAGTTCTTC.